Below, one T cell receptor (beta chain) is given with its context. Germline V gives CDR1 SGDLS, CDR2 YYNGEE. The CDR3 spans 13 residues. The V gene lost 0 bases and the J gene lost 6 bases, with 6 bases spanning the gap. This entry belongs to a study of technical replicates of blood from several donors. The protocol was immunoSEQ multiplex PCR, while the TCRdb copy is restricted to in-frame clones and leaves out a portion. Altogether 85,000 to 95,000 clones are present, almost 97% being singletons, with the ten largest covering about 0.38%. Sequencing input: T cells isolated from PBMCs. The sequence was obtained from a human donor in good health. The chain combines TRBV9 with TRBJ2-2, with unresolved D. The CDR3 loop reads CASSVVRSGELFF. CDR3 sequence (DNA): TGTGCCAGCAGCGTAGTGAGGTCCGGGGAGCTGTTTTTT.